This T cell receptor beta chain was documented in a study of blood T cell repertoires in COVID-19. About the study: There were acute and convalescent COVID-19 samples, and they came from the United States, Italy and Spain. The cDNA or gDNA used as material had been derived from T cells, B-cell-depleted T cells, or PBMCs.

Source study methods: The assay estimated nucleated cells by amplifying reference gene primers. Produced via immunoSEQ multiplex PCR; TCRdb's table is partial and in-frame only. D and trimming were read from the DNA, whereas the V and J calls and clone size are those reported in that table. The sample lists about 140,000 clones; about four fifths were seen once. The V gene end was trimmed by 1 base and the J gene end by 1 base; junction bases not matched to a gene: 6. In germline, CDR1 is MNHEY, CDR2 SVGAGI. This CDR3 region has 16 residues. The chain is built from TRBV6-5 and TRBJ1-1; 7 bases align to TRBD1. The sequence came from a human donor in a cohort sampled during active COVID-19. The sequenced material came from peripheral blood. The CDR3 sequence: CASSYWDSPGNTEAFF. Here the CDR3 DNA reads TGTGCCAGCAGTTACTGGGACAGCCCTGGGAACACTGAAGCTTTCTTT.